This T cell receptor (beta chain) was identified during a study of T cell repertoires in cytomegalovirus infection. TCRdb independently ran MiXCR on the reads; one entry per CDR3 protein. This repertoire shows about 920,000 distinct CDR3 sequences, around 31% found once; its top ten account for over 11%. This clonotype came up a few times. The antigen is undetermined. The CDR3 sequence is 17 residues long. J gave up 5 bases and V 4 bases, and 6 bases lay outside the gene matches. CDR1 and CDR2 from the germline V gene are SGHDN and FVKESK. The genes are TRBV14 and TRBJ2-1; 15 bases map to TRBD2. The clonotype comes from a human donor in good health (CMV status not recorded). Some clones in this sample may be carry-over from other donors' samples. The sequencing used cultured CD8+ T cells from PBMCs, collected from culture after CMV antigen stimulation. CDR3 sequence (DNA): TGTGCCAGCAGCCCACGGACTAGCGGGGGGGACAACAATGAGCAGTTCTTC. It specifies CASSPRTSGGDNNEQFF.